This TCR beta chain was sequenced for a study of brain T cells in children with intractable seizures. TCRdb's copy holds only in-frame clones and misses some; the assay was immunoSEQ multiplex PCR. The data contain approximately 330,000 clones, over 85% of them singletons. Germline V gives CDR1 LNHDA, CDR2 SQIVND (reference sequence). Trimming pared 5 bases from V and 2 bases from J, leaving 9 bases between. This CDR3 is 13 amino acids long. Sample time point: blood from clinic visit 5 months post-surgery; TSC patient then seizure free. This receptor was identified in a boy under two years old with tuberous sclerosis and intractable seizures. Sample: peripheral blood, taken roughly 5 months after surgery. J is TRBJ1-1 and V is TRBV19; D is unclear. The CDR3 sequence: CASSVIPNTEAFF. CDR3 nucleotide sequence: TGTGCCAGTAGTGTGATCCCAAACACTGAAGCTTTCTTT.